The clone carrying this T cell receptor (beta chain) was recorded only once. The RNA input was 0.5 to 1 ug, and it was reverse transcribed with random hexamers. Each CDR3 protein is one row after TCRdb ran MiXCR on the immunoSEQ multiplex PCR reads. The table shows roughly 200,000 distinct CDR3 sequences, with around nine tenths occurring only once. This record belongs to a study of CD8 T cells in Susac syndrome. About the research overall: At blood draw, Susac syndrome patients were therapy-naive, on corticosteroids, or on intravenous immunoglobulin alone.

This CDR3 is 14 amino acids long. Germline V gives CDR1 LGHDT, CDR2 YNNKEL (reference sequence). Trimming removed 1 base from V and 5 bases from J, with 12 bases in between. The chain is built from TRBV3-1 and TRBJ2-7, with D perhaps matching TRBD2 (5 bases). This TCR derives from a human donor with Susac syndrome. The material sequenced was CD4+ T cells from PBMCs. The CDR3 region is CASSQVLARDEQYF. In DNA form, the CDR3 reads TGTGCCAGCAGCCAAGTCCTAGCTCGGGACGAGCAGTACTTC.